This TCR beta chain was sequenced during a study of control samples from healthy donors and cancer patients. Assay used: immunoSEQ multiplex PCR; TCRdb lists only in-frame clones, some missing. The data show about 18,000 clones, with about four fifths seen just once and about 30% held by the top ten. Germline values: CDR1 GTSNPN, CDR2 SVGIG (reference sequence). The CDR3 is made up of 15 amino acids. V gave up 2 bases and J gave up 6 bases, with 17 bases separating them. The rearrangement joins TRBV30 to TRBJ1-5; D is perhaps TRBD1 (6 bases). The TCR sequence derives from an elderly man with head and neck cancer. The source material was PBMCs. CDR3 nucleotides: TGTGCCTGGAGTCCTCTGGGGGGAGGGGGTCAGCCCCAGCATTTT. It encodes CAWSPLGGGGQPQHF.